The rows below give T cell receptor beta chains drawn from one sample of a study of T cell responses to AZD1222 COVID-19 vaccine. Sequencing was performed with immunoSEQ multiplex PCR; in TCRdb, only in-frame clones are kept and a portion is missing. The sample holds under 150,000 clones, about 79% seen once. Sequenced here: peripheral blood, sampled 28 days after the second AZD1222 dose. The receptors stem from an adult who received the AZD1222 COVID-19 vaccine. The CDR3 runs from the conserved cysteine through the conserved F or W. Fields, in order: D gene, V gene, J gene, clone size, CDR3 protein, CDR3 DNA. A D gene is named only where the DNA matches it firmly. Size is stated for part of the rows, as once, few or many counts, or as a class when the clone is expanded.

.	TRBV7-2	TRBJ1-4	.	CASSSMEGGEKLFF	TGTGCCAGCAGCTCCATGGAGGGTGGTGAAAAACTGTTTTTT
.	TRBV11-2	TRBJ2-2	.	CASSSGAAELFF	TGTGCCAGCAGCAGTGGGGCGGCTGAGCTGTTTTTT
.	TRBV11-3	TRBJ2-2	.	CASSLGGPGLLNTGELFF	TGTGCCAGCAGCTTAGGAGGGCCTGGTCTACTTAACACCGGGGAGCTGTTTTTT
.	TRBV11-2	TRBJ2-6	.	CASSLEVSSGANVLTF	TGTGCCAGCAGCTTAGAAGTAAGCTCTGGGGCCAACGTCCTGACTTTC
.	TRBV28	TRBJ1-1	.	CASTTLGGYTEAFF	TGTGCCAGCACAACACTAGGGGGGTACACTGAAGCTTTCTTT
TRBD1	TRBV2	TRBJ2-2	.	CASNLQGADGELFF	TGTGCCAGCAACCTCCAGGGGGCTGACGGGGAGCTGTTTTTT
TRBD1	TRBV14	TRBJ2-7	.	CASSHFRTGSEQYF	TGTGCCAGCAGCCACTTTAGGACAGGGAGCGAGCAGTACTTC
.	TRBV5-6	TRBJ1-5	.	CASSFFYRNQPQHF	TGTGCCAGCAGCTTCTTCTACCGCAATCAGCCCCAGCATTTT
.	TRBV19	TRBJ1-5	few	CASSLYRESQPQHF	TGTGCCAGTAGCCTATACAGGGAAAGTCAGCCCCAGCATTTT
.	TRBV29-1	TRBJ1-2	.	CSVENQGYFGGYTF	TGCAGCGTTGAAAACCAGGGGTATTTCGGGGGCTACACCTTC
.	TRBV7-2	TRBJ1-1	.	CASSLYGRGGGTEAFF	TGTGCCAGCAGCTTATACGGCCGGGGGGGCGGCACTGAAGCTTTCTTT
.	TRBV9	TRBJ2-7	.	CASSTGTLAHEQYF	TGTGCCAGCAGCACTGGGACTCTTGCGCACGAGCAGTACTTC
TRBD1	TRBV2	TRBJ1-6	.	CASRGTGNLYNSLLHF	TGTGCCAGCAGGGGGACAGGGAACCTCTATAATTCACTCCTCCACTTT
.	TRBV7-9	TRBJ1-2	.	CASSLEALYGYTF	TGTGCCAGCAGCTTAGAGGCCCTCTATGGCTACACCTTC
.	TRBV19	TRBJ1-5	.	CASSISRVNQPQHF	TGTGCCAGTAGTATAAGCAGAGTCAATCAGCCCCAGCATTTT
TRBD1	TRBV4-1	TRBJ1-1	.	CASSQDRNRGHTEAFF	TGCGCCAGCAGCCAAGATCGGAACAGGGGACACACTGAAGCTTTCTTT
.	TRBV7-9	TRBJ1-2	.	CASSFPFSLGWDGYTF	TGTGCCAGCAGCTTTCCGTTCAGCCTAGGTTGGGACGGCTACACCTTC
.	TRBV7-2	TRBJ2-2	few	CASSLRGQNTGELFF	TGTGCCAGCAGCTTAAGGGGACAGAACACCGGGGAGCTGTTTTTT
.	TRBV5-6	TRBJ1-6	.	CASSFNQGFSPLHF	TGTGCCAGCAGCTTCAACCAGGGGTTTTCACCCCTCCACTTT
.	TRBV14	TRBJ1-2	.	CASSHRSRGYTF	TGTGCCAGCAGCCACCGTTCTCGTGGCTACACCTTC
TRBD1	TRBV7-2	TRBJ2-7	.	CASSWVKGGRYEQYF	TGTGCCAGCAGCTGGGTGAAAGGGGGCAGGTACGAGCAGTACTTC
TRBD1	TRBV6-5	TRBJ2-7	.	CASRQGAYEQYF	TGTGCCAGCAGACAGGGGGCCTACGAGCAGTACTTC
.	TRBV7-9	TRBJ1-1	.	CASSLVGGGNTEAFF	TGTGCCAGCAGCTTAGTGGGCGGCGGGAACACTGAAGCTTTCTTT
.	TRBV15	TRBJ2-7	.	CATSRGGTTIEQYF	TGTGCCACCAGCAGAGGGGGGACGACCATCGAGCAGTACTTC
.	TRBV30	TRBJ2-4	.	CAWSRGGQADIQYF	TGTGCCTGGAGTCGTGGGGGCCAAGCGGACATTCAGTACTTC
TRBD1	TRBV6-5	TRBJ2-7	.	CASSFLWDSYEQYF	TGTGCCAGCAGTTTCCTCTGGGACAGCTACGAGCAGTACTTC
.	TRBV28	TRBJ1-5	.	CASSLILGRPNQPQHF	TGTGCCAGCAGTTTGATTTTAGGGCGGCCCAATCAGCCCCAGCATTTT
.	TRBV7-2	TRBJ2-5	.	CASSLLGPEETQYF	TGTGCCAGCAGCTTACTAGGCCCCGAAGAGACCCAGTACTTC
.	TRBV5-6	TRBJ2-7	.	CASRGHGYEQYF	TGTGCCAGCAGGGGCCATGGTTACGAGCAGTACTTC
.	TRBV5-1	TRBJ1-4	.	CASSLARGLGEKLFF	TGCGCCAGCAGCTTGGCGAGGGGCTTGGGAGAAAAACTGTTTTTT
TRBD1	TRBV19	TRBJ2-7	.	CASSEDRGYEQYF	TGTGCCAGTAGTGAGGACAGGGGCTACGAGCAGTACTTC
.	TRBV9	TRBJ2-3	.	CASSVGMAQYF	TGTGCCAGCAGCGTAGGGATGGCGCAGTATTTT
.	TRBV28	TRBJ1-1	.	CASRDDSTNTEAFF	TGTGCCAGCAGGGATGACAGTACGAACACTGAAGCTTTCTTT
TRBD1	TRBV5-1	TRBJ2-7	few	CASSSGTGGPYEQYF	TGCGCCAGCAGCTCCGGGACAGGGGGGCCCTACGAGCAGTACTTC
TRBD1	TRBV27	TRBJ1-2	.	CASSFSRGLPNYGYTF	TGTGCCAGCAGTTTCAGCAGGGGGCTCCCTAACTATGGCTACACCTTC
.	TRBV7-6	TRBJ2-7	.	CASSLGVSSYEQYF	TGTGCCAGCAGCTTAGGGGTCAGCTCCTACGAGCAGTACTTC
TRBD1	TRBV9	TRBJ1-5	.	CASSAGTGSNQPQHF	TGTGCCAGCAGCGCCGGGACAGGAAGCAATCAGCCCCAGCATTTT
.	TRBV4-2	TRBJ1-1	.	CASSQDLSGDTEAFF	TGTGCCAGCAGCCAAGACTTATCCGGGGACACTGAAGCTTTCTTT
.	TRBV6-6	TRBJ1-4	.	CASSYGQTNEKLFF	TGTGCCAGCAGTTACGGGCAGACTAATGAAAAACTGTTTTTT
TRBD1	TRBV11-2	TRBJ2-7	.	CASSYDRGNFHEQYF	TGTGCCAGCAGCTACGACAGGGGGAATTTCCACGAGCAGTACTTC
.	TRBV11-3	TRBJ2-3	once	CASSPPGDTQYF	TGTGCCAGCAGCCCCCCGGGGGATACGCAGTATTTT
TRBD1	TRBV7-2	TRBJ2-1	.	CASSRTGFERDEQFF	TGTGCCAGCAGCAGGACAGGGTTCGAGCGCGATGAGCAGTTCTTC
TRBD2	TRBV6-5	TRBJ2-3	once	CASTRELAAHTQYF	TGTGCCAGCACGCGGGAGCTAGCGGCTCATACGCAGTATTTT
TRBD1	TRBV30	TRBJ2-7	.	CAWSGTGISSYEQYF	TGTGCCTGGAGTGGGACAGGAATTAGCTCCTACGAGCAGTACTTC
.	TRBV12-5	TRBJ1-2	.	CASAQGLNYGYTF	TGTGCTAGTGCCCAAGGGCTTAACTATGGCTACACCTTC
TRBD1	TRBV12-5	TRBJ2-4	.	CASGDRAGIQYF	TGTGCTAGTGGTGACAGGGCGGGCATTCAGTACTTC
TRBD1	TRBV15	TRBJ2-7	.	CATSRETMRTGLHPYEQYF	TGTGCCACCAGCAGAGAGACCATGAGGACAGGGTTGCACCCCTACGAGCAGTACTTC
.	TRBV28	TRBJ1-5	.	CASSLVFPGGNQPQHF	TGTGCCAGCAGTTTAGTTTTCCCCGGGGGGAATCAGCCCCAGCATTTT
TRBD1	TRBV6-5	TRBJ1-1	few	CASSLDRGNTEAFF	TGTGCCAGCAGCCTCGACAGGGGGAACACTGAAGCTTTCTTT
.	TRBV3-1/TRBV3-2	TRBJ1-2	.	CASSRVRAYGYTF	TGTGCCAGCAGCCGAGTACGGGCTTATGGCTACACCTTC
.	TRBV4-1	TRBJ2-2	.	CASSQAPGVRELFF	TGCGCCAGCAGCCAAGCCCCGGGCGTCCGGGAGCTGTTTTTT
TRBD1	TRBV7-2	TRBJ1-2	.	CASSTQGGDYGYTF	TGTGCCAGCAGTACCCAGGGGGGGGACTATGGCTACACCTTC
.	TRBV15	TRBJ1-6	.	CATSRDHAGANSPLHF	TGTGCCACCAGCAGAGATCATGCGGGGGCTAATTCACCCCTCCACTTT
.	TRBV27	TRBJ2-5	once	CASSSPGLQGETQYF	TGTGCCAGCAGTAGTCCGGGACTCCAAGGGGAGACCCAGTACTTC
TRBD1	TRBV7-7	TRBJ1-1	once	CASSLDRGTEAFF	TGTGCTAGCAGCTTAGACAGGGGCACTGAAGCTTTCTTT
.	TRBV14	TRBJ1-3	.	CASSFNRKSGNTIYF	TGTGCCAGCAGCTTTAACAGGAAGTCTGGAAACACCATATATTTT
TRBD1	TRBV5-1	TRBJ1-3	.	CASSLQGASNTIYF	TGCGCCAGCAGCTTACAGGGGGCATCAAACACCATATATTTT